This TCR beta chain emerged from a study of T cells in Graves' hyperthyroidism and ophthalmopathy. Amplified TCR beta CDR3 regions derived from RNA transcripts. During a first-round RT-PCR of the TCR CDR3, the HTBI primer set was used. In TCRdb, the multiplex PCR reads were re-called with MiXCR into one record per CDR3 protein. Seen here are about 210,000 distinct CDR3 sequences, around 16% observed once, and the top ten hold about 41%. Findings and caveats of the study: The model identified upcoming ophthalmopathy a median approximately six months ahead of onset.

The V and J ends lost 5 bases and 4 bases, in that order; junction bases with no gene match: 14. CDR1 is MNHEY, CDR2 SMNVEV, per germline (reference sequence). The CDR3 is 17 amino acids. This clonotype came up many times. Its target is unknown. The gene calls are TRBV27 and TRBJ1-3; TRBD1 matches at 7 bases. Sequenced material: blood. The TCR originated in a middle-aged man with Graves' hyperthyroidism. The CDR3 loop is CASSQYFGTAGGNTIYF. DNA of the CDR3: TGTGCCAGCAGTCAATACTTCGGGACAGCGGGGGGAAACACCATATATTTT.